The rows below give T cell receptor beta chains drawn from one sample of a study of tumor-infiltrating lymphocytes in primary liver carcinoma. Each CDR3 protein is one row after TCRdb ran MiXCR on the multiplex PCR reads. The table lists some 87,000 distinct CDR3 sequences, about 73% of them singletons. The sequenced material came from tumor-adjacent normal liver tissue. Receptors originate from a man aged 35-49 years with primary liver carcinoma and hepatitis B virus infection. Both conserved end residues are part of each CDR3. A D gene is named only where the DNA matches it firmly. Expanded clones are given a class, and other clones once, few, many or no size at all.

len	d_gene	abundance	j_gene	v_gene	CDR3aa	CDR3nt
14	.	many	TRBJ1-5	TRBV30	CAWSGQASNQPQHF	TGTGCCTGGAGCGGGCAGGCTAGCAATCAGCCCCAGCATTTT
16	.	.	TRBJ2-1	TRBV5-6	CASSLGLSGAMGEQFF	TGTGCCAGCAGCTTAGGGCTATCGGGAGCCATGGGGGAGCAGTTCTTC
14	.	.	TRBJ2-1	TRBV24-1	CATSPGLADDEQFF	TGTGCCACCAGTCCCGGGTTAGCGGACGATGAGCAGTTCTTC
16	.	.	TRBJ2-3	TRBV6-5	CASSYSSSGVGDTHYF	TGTGCCAGCAGTTACTCGAGTAGCGGAGTGGGTGATACGCACTATTTT
17	.	once	TRBJ2-5	TRBV12-3/TRBV12-4	CASSLSPGTGGWVTQYF	TGTGCCAGCAGTCTGAGTCCCGGGACGGGGGGCTGGGTGACCCAGTACTTC
15	.	.	TRBJ2-7	TRBV28	CASNWAGSSSYEQYF	TGTGCCAGCAATTGGGCGGGATCCAGTAGCTACGAGCAGTACTTC
16	TRBD2	.	TRBJ2-3	TRBV29-1	CSVAGGERRVTVTQYF	TGCAGTGTTGCCGGGGGGGAGCGGAGAGTCACAGTTACGCAGTATTTT
12	.	.	TRBJ2-1	TRBV11-1	CAGGLGIREQFF	TGTGCCGGCGGCTTGGGGATACGTGAGCAGTTCTTC
13	.	.	TRBJ2-7	TRBV10-1	CSSSRDGSYEQYF	TGCTCCAGCTCCCGGGACGGGTCCTACGAGCAATACTTC
14	TRBD1	.	TRBJ2-1	TRBV11-3	CASSLVRQGNEQFF	TGTGCCAGCAGCTTAGTCAGACAGGGCAATGAGCAGTTCTTC
16	TRBD2	.	TRBJ2-7	TRBV5-6	CASSFWGGGGAYEQYF	TGTGCCAGCAGCTTTTGGGGAGGCGGGGGAGCCTACGAGCAGTACTTT
15	.	.	TRBJ2-7	TRBV11-1	CASSLGQGIIGEHYF	TGTGCTAGCAGCCTTGGACAAGGAATAATTGGCGAGCATTACTTC
17	TRBD2	medium-sized	TRBJ2-2	TRBV11-2	CASSPLAGGPRAGELFF	TGTGCCAGCAGCCCGTTAGCGGGAGGGCCGAGGGCCGGGGAGCTGTTTTTT
16	.	.	TRBJ2-7	TRBV12-3/TRBV12-4	CASSLPGAITGYEQYF	TGTGCCAGCAGTCTACCGGGGGCCATCACGGGCTACGAGCAGTACTTC
16	.	.	TRBJ2-1	TRBV11-1	CVSSHEPRRKNNEQFF	TGTGTCAGCAGCCACGAACCGAGACGAAAAAACAATGAGCAGTTCTTC
14	TRBD2	.	TRBJ2-5	TRBV2	CASTRTSGMVEEYF	TGTGCCAGCACGCGGACTAGCGGGATGGTGGAGGAGTACTTC
15	TRBD1	.	TRBJ1-3	TRBV11-1	CANSLGTVSGNTIYF	TGTGCCAACAGCCTTGGGACAGTCTCCGGAAACACCATATATTTT
12	TRBD1	.	TRBJ1-2	TRBV29-1	CNVEGDRDGYTF	TGTAACGTTGAAGGTGACAGGGATGGCTACACCTTC
17	.	.	TRBJ2-3	TRBV11-2	CASSLVSGDPSSDTQYF	TGTGCCAGCAGCTTAGTTTCCGGCGACCCTAGCTCAGATACACAGTATTTT
16	TRBD2	.	TRBJ2-2	TRBV2	CASTDSGSTDTGELFF	TGTGCCAGCACGGATAGCGGGAGTACGGACACCGGGGAGCTGTTTTTT
13	TRBD1	many	TRBJ1-4	TRBV29-1	CSAEGQGDEKLFF	TGCAGCGCCGAGGGACAGGGCGACGAAAAACTGTTTTTT
16	.	many	TRBJ2-3	TRBV6-5	CASSLHGTGVRDTQYF	TGTGCCAGCAGTCTACACGGGACCGGAGTTCGAGATACGCAGTATTTT
13	.	.	TRBJ2-5	TRBV7-9	CASTLESQETQYF	TGTGCCAGCACTCTCGAGTCCCAAGAGACCCAGTACTTC
19	.	.	TRBJ1-5	TRBV28	CASSFPRGVGAYSNQPQHF	TGTGCCAGCAGTTTCCCTCGGGGGGTGGGGGCTTATAGCAATCAGCCCCAGCATTTT
14	.	.	TRBJ1-5	TRBV12-3/TRBV12-4	CASSAAVSNQPQHF	TGTGCCAGTAGTGCAGCAGTTAGCAATCAGCCCCAGCATTTT
12	.	.	TRBJ2-1	TRBV12-3/TRBV12-4	CASSLQTHEQFF	TGTGCCAGCAGTTTACAGACCCATGAACAGTTCTTC
13	.	many	TRBJ2-7	TRBV6-5	CASKNYGSYEQYF	TGTGCCAGCAAAAACTACGGCTCCTACGAGCAGTACTTC
14	.	.	TRBJ1-1	TRBV5-1	CASSFMGLTTEAFF	TGCGCCAGCAGCTTTATGGGATTGACCACTGAAGCTTTCTTT
15	.	.	TRBJ1-5	TRBV11-2	CASNLEVGDQGTQHF	TGTGCCAGCAACTTAGAGGTTGGGGACCAGGGTACGCAGCATTTT
9	.	.	TRBJ2-1	TRBV29-1	CSIDGEQFF	TGCAGTATTGATGGTGAGCAGTTCTTC
17	.	.	TRBJ2-1	TRBV4-1	CASSQDRPGSSYNERFF	TGCGCCAGCAGTCAAGATAGGCCGGGTAGCTCCTACAATGAGCGGTTCTTC
16	TRBD2	medium-sized	TRBJ2-2	TRBV11-2	CASSLRLAENTGELFF	TGTGCCAGCAGCTTAAGGCTAGCGGAGAACACCGGGGAGCTGTTTTTT
14	TRBD2	.	TRBJ2-1	TRBV30	CACHGTSAYNEQFF	TGTGCCTGTCACGGGACTAGCGCCTACAATGAGCAGTTCTTC
13	.	few	TRBJ1-5	TRBV28	CASSGGRDQPQHF	TGTGCCAGCAGTGGAGGGAGGGATCAGCCCCAGCATTTT
14	TRBD2	few	TRBJ2-1	TRBV20-1	CSAMSTSGSIEQFF	TGCAGTGCTATGAGTACTAGCGGGAGTATTGAGCAGTTCTTC
12	.	.	TRBJ2-1	TRBV30	CTWSPWDNEQFF	TGTACCTGGAGTCCTTGGGACAATGAGCAGTTCTTC
18	TRBD1	many	TRBJ2-7	TRBV11-2	CASSLSDFKGALSYEQYF	TGTGCCAGCAGCTTATCTGATTTTAAGGGGGCTCTCTCCTACGAGCAGTACTTC
16	.	many	TRBJ2-2	TRBV5-4	CASRPQGRHGTGELFF	TGTGCCAGCAGACCACAGGGTCGGCATGGCACCGGGGAGCTGTTTTTT
14	.	many	TRBJ2-3	TRBV29-1	CSVGSVGDTDTQYF	TGCAGCGTTGGGTCTGTGGGGGACACAGATACGCAGTATTTT
17	TRBD2	.	TRBJ2-7	TRBV6-5	CASSYSGLAGGLYGQYF	TGTGCCAGCAGTTACTCGGGGTTAGCGGGAGGGCTCTACGGGCAGTACTTT
14	TRBD1	.	TRBJ1-1	TRBV19	CASSITGGGGEAFF	TGTGCCAGTAGCATAACAGGGGGAGGAGGTGAAGCTTTCTTT
13	.	.	TRBJ1-5	TRBV29-1	CSLTDTTQDTQHF	TGCAGTCTTACAGACACTACACAGGATACGCAGCATTTT
18	TRBD2	.	TRBJ2-7	TRBV4-2	CASSQEVVSGRVPYEQYF	TGTGCCAGTAGCCAAGAGGTCGTGAGTGGGAGGGTACCCTACGAGCAGTACTTC
12	.	.	TRBJ2-5	TRBV29-1	CSVTVGTKTQYF	TGCAGCGTTACCGTCGGCACAAAGACCCAGTACTTC
16	TRBD2	.	TRBJ2-1	TRBV11-2	CANSLDIGLAMCEQFF	TGTGCCAACAGCTTGGATATCGGACTAGCTATGTGTGAGCAGTTCTTC
13	.	.	TRBJ2-7	TRBV29-1	CSVEGSLANGHYF	TGCAGCGTTGAGGGGTCGTTAGCAAACGGGCACTACTTC
15	TRBD1	medium-sized	TRBJ2-1	TRBV11-2	CASSFRTGVQNEQFF	TGTGCCAGCAGCTTCCGGACAGGAGTACAAAATGAGCAGTTCTTC
17	TRBD2	many	TRBJ2-7	TRBV11-2	CASTETYPTSDSYEQYF	TGTGCCAGCACCGAAACTTACCCAACTAGCGACTCCTACGAGCAGTACTTC
15	TRBD2	.	TRBJ2-4	TRBV6-1	CASSLIGGAKNIQYF	TGTGCCAGCAGTCTGATCGGGGGGGCCAAAAACATCCAGTACTTC
18	.	.	TRBJ2-3	TRBV7-9	CASSSTYRDITSTDTQYF	TGTGCCAGCAGCTCGACCTATAGGGATATAACTAGCACAGATACGCAGTATTTT
13	.	many	TRBJ2-5	TRBV29-1	CSVAPRRGQTQYF	TGCAGCGTTGCGCCAAGACGGGGCCAGACCCAGTACTTC
13	TRBD2	.	TRBJ2-7	TRBV20-1	CSASPSGAYEQYF	TGCAGTGCTAGCCCTAGCGGGGCCTACGAGCAGTACTTC
17	.	few	TRBJ2-7	TRBV6-5	CASSCRDIGMRGNEQYF	TGTGCCAGCAGTTGTCGGGACATCGGTATGCGAGGGAACGAGCAGTACTTC
12	.	many	TRBJ2-7	TRBV13	CASSEGVDEQYF	TGTGCCAGCAGCGAGGGGGTTGACGAGCAGTACTTC
18	TRBD1	once	TRBJ2-6	TRBV6-5	CASSLWTGMKGGSNVLAF	TGTGCCAGCAGTCTTTGGACAGGGATGAAAGGTGGGTCCAACGTCCTGGCTTTC
15	.	.	TRBJ2-7	TRBV11-2	CARSLGGTLPYEQYF	TGTGCCAGAAGCCTCGGTGGGACTCTACCCTACGAGCAGTATTTC
20	TRBD2	.	TRBJ2-3	TRBV30	CAWSPKLGSGLPVSPGTQYF	TGTGCCTGGAGTCCCAAACTGGGTAGCGGGTTGCCCGTTTCCCCAGGTACGCAGTATTTT
14	TRBD1	.	TRBJ1-1	TRBV7-9	CASSYGTGNSGAFF	TGTGCCAGCAGCTATGGGACAGGGAACAGTGGAGCTTTCTTT
18	TRBD2	.	TRBJ2-3	TRBV6-1	CTSSPYETRLAGANTQYF	TGTACCAGCAGTCCATATGAAACGAGGCTAGCGGGAGCGAATACGCAGTATTTC
15	.	.	TRBJ2-3	TRBV28	CASRQRLGRTDTQYF	TGTGCCAGCCGCCAGCGCCTGGGAAGGACGGATACGCAGTATTTT